The rows below give T cell receptor beta chains drawn from one sample of a study of T cell responses to AZD1222 COVID-19 vaccine. Some clones are missing from TCRdb's copy, which holds only in-frame ones; the method was immunoSEQ multiplex PCR. This table holds fewer than 250,000 clones, around 94% found once. Here the sequenced sample was peripheral blood, taken on day 0 of AZD1222 vaccination. Every receptor here comes from an adult in good health. Both conserved end residues are part of each CDR3. D genes are given only for firm matches. A row's size may be missing; if present it is once, few, many or a size class.

>TRBJ1-4|.|.|TRBV7-3
TGTGCCAGCAGCTTAAGGGGCCAATTTTCAAGACGAAATGAAAAACTGTTTTTT
CASSLRGQFSRRNEKLFF
>TRBJ1-2|.|.|TRBV18
TGTGCCAGCTCCCCCGGCGGCGGAGTATATGGCTACACCTTC
CASSPGGGVYGYTF
>TRBJ2-3|.|.|TRBV7-2
TGTGCCAGCAGCTCGAGGGGTACTAGCACAGATACGCAGTATTTT
CASSSRGTSTDTQYF
>TRBJ2-7|.|.|TRBV3-1/TRBV3-2
TGTGCCAGCAGCCAAGGGGGCTACGAGCAGTACTTC
CASSQGGYEQYF
>TRBJ1-1|.|.|TRBV6-2/TRBV6-3
TGTGCCAGCAGTTCCGGACAGACTGACACTGAAGCTTTCTTT
CASSSGQTDTEAFF
>TRBJ1-1|.|.|TRBV30
TGTGCCTGGATACTTTCAGGGGCCCGCACTGAAGCTTTCTTT
CAWILSGARTEAFF
>TRBJ1-6|.|.|TRBV7-9
TGTGCCAGCAGCTTAGAATGGGGAAGCTCCTATAATTCACCCCTCCACTTT
CASSLEWGSSYNSPLHF
>TRBJ2-3|.|.|TRBV7-2
TGTGCCAGCAGCTTAGCGGGACGGGGGATCACAGATACGCAGTATTTT
CASSLAGRGITDTQYF
>TRBJ1-6|.|.|TRBV2
TGTGCCAGGAGCGACAGAAATAATTCACCCCTCCACTTT
CARSDRNNSPLHF
>TRBJ2-7|.|once|TRBV10-3
TGTGCCACCAGGCTCGGACAAGATAACGAGCAGTACTTC
CATRLGQDNEQYF
>TRBJ2-7|TRBD1|.|TRBV5-4
TGTGCCAGCACGGTTGAGGGGGCTAGCCTGTCCTACGAGCAGTACTTC
CASTVEGASLSYEQYF
>TRBJ2-5|.|.|TRBV15
TGTGCCACCAGCAGAGATCGGGCAGGGACGGGGGAGACCCAGTACTTC
CATSRDRAGTGETQYF
>TRBJ1-5|.|.|TRBV12-3/TRBV12-4
TGTGCCAGCAGTCTCACGGACCGGCAGCCCCAGCATTTT
CASSLTDRQPQHF
>TRBJ2-1|.|.|TRBV6-5
TGTGCCAGCAGTTACTCGGGGCACCTCTACAATGAGCAGTTCTTC
CASSYSGHLYNEQFF
>TRBJ2-7|.|.|TRBV10-3
TGTGCCATCAGGGGCTCGGGACCCCTAGCCGGCGAGCAGTACTTC
CAIRGSGPLAGEQYF
>TRBJ2-7|.|.|TRBV30
TGTGCCTGGAGTGTAGGTCGGGAGCAGTACTTC
CAWSVGREQYF
>TRBJ2-7|TRBD1|.|TRBV4-3
TGCGCCAGCAGCCAAGATTTCGGGACAGGGGGCGGCGAGCAGTACTTC
CASSQDFGTGGGEQYF
>TRBJ1-3|TRBD1|.|TRBV11-2
TGTGCCAGCAGCTTCGACAGGGGGAGGGACACCATATATTTT
CASSFDRGRDTIYF
>TRBJ1-5|.|.|TRBV6-5
TGTGCCAGCAGTTCCACCGGCCTGTCCGATCAGCCCCAGCATTTT
CASSSTGLSDQPQHF
>TRBJ1-3|.|.|TRBV6-1
TGTGCCAGCAGTGAAAACAGGGCGGACACCATATATTTT
CASSENRADTIYF
>TRBJ1-6|.|.|TRBV5-8
TGTGCCAGCAGCCGTGGACGGGATTCACCCCTCCACTTT
CASSRGRDSPLHF
>TRBJ1-1|.|.|TRBV7-7
TGTGCCAGCAGCTTAGTCACGGACGGGAACACTGAAGCTTTCTTT
CASSLVTDGNTEAFF
>TRBJ1-1|.|.|TRBV4-3
TGCGCCAGCAGCCAAGAGGGGGGCAGGGTGCCCACTGAAGCTTTCTTT
CASSQEGGRVPTEAFF
>TRBJ1-2|TRBD1|once|TRBV9
TGTGCCAGCAGCGTAGGAAGATGGAGGACAGGGGGCTCGGGAGGCTACACCTTC
CASSVGRWRTGGSGGYTF
>TRBJ1-2|.|.|TRBV29-1
TGCAGCGTTGAAGTAGGGGGTAAGGTCGGAGGCTACACCTTC
CSVEVGGKVGGYTF
>TRBJ1-6|.|.|TRBV6-6
TGTGCCAGCAGTCATCTTACAGGGCGTAATTCACCCCTCCACTTT
CASSHLTGRNSPLHF
>TRBJ1-6|.|.|TRBV4-1
TGCGCCAGCAGCCAAGACCCAGGACTCTATAATTCACCCCTCCACTTT
CASSQDPGLYNSPLHF
>TRBJ2-3|.|.|TRBV6-1
TGTGCCAGCAGTGAAATCTGGAGGGTACCAGATACGCAGTATTTT
CASSEIWRVPDTQYF
>TRBJ1-2|TRBD1|.|TRBV27
TGTGCCAGCAGACCGACAGGGGGCGACTATGGCTACACCTTC
CASRPTGGDYGYTF
>TRBJ1-2|.|once|TRBV7-9
TGTGCCAGCAGCGCGTACAGTAACTATGGCTACACCTTC
CASSAYSNYGYTF
>TRBJ2-2|TRBD1|.|TRBV9
TGTGCCAGCAGCGTTAGACAGGGGGGAGCCGGGGAGCTGTTTTTT
CASSVRQGGAGELFF
>TRBJ1-1|.|.|TRBV5-1
TGCGCCAGCAGCTTGGATCGGGGGAGGACTGAAGCTTTCTTT
CASSLDRGRTEAFF
>TRBJ1-4|.|.|TRBV10-3
TGTGCCATCAGTGAAAGTGGGACTAATGAAAAACTGTTTTTT
CAISESGTNEKLFF
>TRBJ1-2|.|.|TRBV5-1
TGCGCCAGCAGCTTGGCCGGTGTACCTTTAGCTAACTATGGCTACACCTTC
CASSLAGVPLANYGYTF
>TRBJ2-1|TRBD2|.|TRBV4-1
TGCGCCAGCAGCCAAGTTCCTAGCGGCAATGAGCAGTTCTTC
CASSQVPSGNEQFF
>TRBJ1-5|.|.|TRBV2
TGTGCCAGCAGTGGGGCAGTACTCAATCAGCCCCAGCATTTT
CASSGAVLNQPQHF
>TRBJ1-1|.|.|TRBV7-9
TGTGCCAGCAGCCCGGGACTAGGAGCTTTCTTT
CASSPGLGAFF
>TRBJ2-1|.|.|TRBV4-1
TGCGCCAGCAGCCAAGAGATGGGCGGCCCCAATGAGCAGTTCTTC
CASSQEMGGPNEQFF
>TRBJ1-3|.|.|TRBV3-1/TRBV3-2
TGTGCCAGCAGCCAAGAGAGGTACAGGACGCCTGGAAACACCATATATTTT
CASSQERYRTPGNTIYF
>TRBJ2-7|TRBD1|once|TRBV19
TGTGCCAGTAGTAGCCACAACAGGGGGCGGACCTACGAGCAGTACTTC
CASSSHNRGRTYEQYF